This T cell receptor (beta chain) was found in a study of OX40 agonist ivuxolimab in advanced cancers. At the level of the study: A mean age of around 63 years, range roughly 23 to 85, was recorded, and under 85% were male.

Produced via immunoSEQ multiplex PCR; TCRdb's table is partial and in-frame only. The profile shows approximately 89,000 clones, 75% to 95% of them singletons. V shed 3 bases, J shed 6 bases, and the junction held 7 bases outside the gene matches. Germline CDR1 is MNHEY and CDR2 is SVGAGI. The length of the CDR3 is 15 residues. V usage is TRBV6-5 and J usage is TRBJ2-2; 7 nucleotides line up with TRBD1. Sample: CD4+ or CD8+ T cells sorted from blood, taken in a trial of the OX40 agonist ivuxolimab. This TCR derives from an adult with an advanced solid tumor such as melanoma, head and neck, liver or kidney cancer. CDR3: CASSYQGQNSGELFF. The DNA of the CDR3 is TGTGCCAGCAGTTATCAGGGACAGAATTCCGGGGAGCTGTTTTTT.